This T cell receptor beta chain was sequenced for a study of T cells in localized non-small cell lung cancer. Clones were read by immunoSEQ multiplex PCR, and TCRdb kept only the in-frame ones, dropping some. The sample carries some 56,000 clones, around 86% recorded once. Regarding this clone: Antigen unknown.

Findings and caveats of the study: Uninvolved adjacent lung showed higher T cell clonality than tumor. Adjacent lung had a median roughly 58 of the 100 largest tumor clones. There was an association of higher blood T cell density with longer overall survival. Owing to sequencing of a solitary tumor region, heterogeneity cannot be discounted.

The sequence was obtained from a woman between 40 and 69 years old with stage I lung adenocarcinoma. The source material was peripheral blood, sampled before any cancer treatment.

The CDR3 nucleotides are TGTGCCAGCAGCCATGGAGTGAACACTGAAGCTTTCTTT. Encoded protein: CASSHGVNTEAFF. The chain links TRBV14 to TRBJ1-1; D is unclear. Trimming took 3 bases from V and 0 from J, leaving 5 bases between them. CDR1 and CDR2 from the germline V gene are SGHDN and FVKESK. The CDR3 consists of 13 residues.